The entry that follows covers one T cell receptor (beta chain) sequence. This clone was observed a few times. It lacks a known antigen. Base qualities are not at hand, and no much larger clone is one base apart. At the junction V is shortened by 2 bases and J by 7 bases, with 11 bases in between. CDR1 and CDR2 were assigned from the germline V gene (reference sequence) as LNHDA and SQIVND. The CDR3 goes from the cysteine to the phenylalanine over 13 residues. The only DNA kept is the CDR3, 39 bases in frame from the first base. This sample is part of a study of cytomegalovirus exposure and HLA in healthy donors (dated by TCRdb to 2017 to 2019). Looking at the study overall: An earlier analysis of some 550 of the donors reported about 250 Gb of sequence data and around 110 million unique TCR beta sequences from about 179 million T cells. An early release covering more than 500 HLA-typed donors comprised about 320 gigabases of sequencing data and roughly 86 million unique TCR sequences. Of the roughly 400 genotyped donors, over 65% fell in the genetic ancestry cluster associated with self-reported Caucasian donors. The study was designed to test whether signatures of past pathogen exposure could be identified by cataloging public T cell receptors. The T cell repertoires of under 750 subjects were profiled by immunosequencing and related to cytomegalovirus serostatus. Besides the first cohort of hundreds of subjects, a separate validation cohort made up of over 95 different subjects was used. To predict cytomegalovirus infection status, the study brought together high-throughput TCR immunosequencing, statistical association of individual TCRs with disease status, and machine learning. A later analysis re-analyzed previously published TCR beta repertoires from roughly 630 donors and added high-resolution HLA genotyping to study TCR occurrence patterns. Rather than using new phenotypic data, the later analysis identified candidate immune exposures from TCR beta sequences and from how often those sequences occurred across donors. In an earlier analysis of over 550 of the donors, high-throughput TCR beta sequencing was used to judge whether each TCR beta V gene segment behaved as functional or pseudogenic. Donor age, sex, ethnicity and CMV serostatus were compiled together with the repertoire data. A later genetic analysis took genome-wide SNP genotypes for about 55% of the roughly 670 donors and used that subset as a discovery cohort. All discovery cohort repertoires had been generated on a single sequencing platform. HLA typing covered class I and class II loci at four-digit resolution. The number of donors typed differed by locus, with about 620-630 for A, B, C, DRB1 and DQB1, roughly 550 for DQA1, about 610 for DPA1, and some 440 for DPB1. About five DR-DQ haplotypes were handled as single units for association and clustering because linkage in the cohort was strong. Across 300 to 400 genotyped donors of the cohort, an average of about 200,000 unique TCR beta nucleotide sequences per donor were sequenced, and roughly 20% of those sequences were non-productive. The investigation overall reported the following: An association between a missense DCLRE1C variant and V-gene and J-gene trimming of TCR beta chains was found in a later genetic analysis and replicated in an independent cohort. Because HLA typing was missing for some donors at each locus, association tests included only the typed subset. It was suggested by the authors that the approach could potentially be generalized to other disease states and immunological phenotypes. The 87-base-pair reads could not distinguish some IMGT-functional V segments, including TRBV6-2 and TRBV6-3, so those segments were excluded. In a later analysis, the rate of TCR association differed among HLA loci, with DRB1 alleles having the most associated TCRs and HLA-C alleles having the fewest. In vitro tests confirmed that a few of the cytomegalovirus-associated TCR beta chains recognize cytomegalovirus antigens. In a later analysis, HLA-associated TCR beta chains were found to be more clonally expanded and to have lower generation probabilities than equally common non-associated chains. The classifier was reported to diagnose cytomegalovirus status with high specificity and sensitivity in both the original cohort and the validation cohort. Only TCR beta chains were sequenced in this cohort, and the absence of alpha or paired-chain data limited detectable features. The earlier analysis of nearly 600 of the donors excluded around 17 rarely observed V segments, including chromosome 9 orphons, because counts were too low. At a false discovery rate of 0.05, a later analysis linked about 17,000 TCR beta sequences to specific HLA alleles. In an earlier analysis of approximately 590 of the donors, most TCR beta V segments were observed in productive rearrangements about 87% or about 30% of the time, broadly matching IMGT annotations. A further reported finding was that TCR beta sequences accurately predicted the HLA-A and HLA-B alleles for most subjects in the first cohort. The study listed 150 to 200 TCR beta chains as associated with cytomegalovirus. Most TCR sequences were seen in very few donors, while some public TCRs were found in many individuals. In a later analysis, most CMV-associated TCR beta chains were found to appear HLA-restricted, with HLA associations seemingly driven largely by CMV exposure. Linkage disequilibrium might explain the correlated functional status among segregating V segments, but an unknown experimental factor could not be excluded. For the cohort, immune exposure information was limited to CMV serostatus. Sequencing depth was assumed to be roughly uniform across donors in the presence/absence analyses, though that assumption may not hold. When HLA alleles, especially DR and DQ, strongly co-occurred, attributing TCR associations to individual alleles was difficult. A cluster of highly shared sequence variants was judged likely to represent a technical artifact of the sequencing pipeline. According to a later analysis, parvovirus B19, influenza, CMV and Epstein-Barr virus appeared linked to several top co-occurrence clusters. Compared with the 666-donor mean, donors in an Asian-associated ancestry cluster had fewer N-insertions in productive TCRs, according to a later genetic analysis.

The library was prepared using the immunoSEQ multiplex PCR assay. The multiplex PCR relied on a mix of 60 forward primers for TCR Vbeta segments and 13 reverse primers for TCR Jbeta segments. The CDR3 region of rearranged TCR beta genes was amplified from genomic DNA with a multiplex PCR assay. Amplified TCR beta libraries were sequenced as 87-base-pair reads on the Illumina HiSeq System. The authors' analysis ran thus. In a later analysis, roughly 80 million unique TCR beta chains were counted across the roughly 670 repertoires, and around 10 million of these chains were shared by at least two donors. Raw reads were error-corrected and collapsed into unique sequences with a nearest-neighbor algorithm that merged closely related sequences to remove PCR and sequencing errors. Alignment of CDR3 sequences to IMGT reference sequences was used to assign V, D and J gene segments. For a sequence to be retained, a match of at least six nucleotides was required to both a V gene segment and a J gene segment. A rearrangement was called productive if the CDR3 had no stop codons and remained in frame with V and J, and every other rearrangement was called non-productive. CDR3 was defined by IMGT convention, running from the second conserved V-encoded cysteine to the conserved J-encoded phenylalanine. Sequences without an unambiguous match to a single V gene segment were excluded from the earlier analysis of about 630 of the donors. An earlier analysis of 587 of the donors classified V segments as functional when productive rearrangements were above 56.7% and as segregating when the standard deviation between donors was above 5%. To diagnose cytomegalovirus status from the catalog of TCR beta chain sequences, a statistical classification framework was built. A later analysis assigned V and J genes by comparing TCR nucleotide sequences with IMGT/GENE-DB human TR gene sequences. Using the TCRdist pipeline, a later analysis assigned CDR3 sequences along with most-parsimonious VDJ recombination scenarios. A later analysis defined each TCR beta chain by its CDR3 amino acid sequence plus V-gene family, and excluded reads lacking a unique V-gene family. To address suspected cross-contamination and a sequencing artifact, a later analysis removed 592 highly shared, low-generation-probability nucleotide sequences. In a later analysis, a clonal expansion index for each public chain was calculated from normalized within-repertoire ranks of inferred template counts. In a later analysis, generation probabilities were computed using a VDJ recombination model fitted to out-of-frame rearrangements, and the results were checked against IGoR. In a later analysis, hypergeometric tests were used to score TCR-TCR, TCR-HLA and TCR-CMV co-occurrence, with a repertoire-size bias correction applied to TCR pairs. A later analysis estimated false discovery rates by permuting HLA or CMV assignments 20 times. In a later analysis, co-occurring TCRs were grouped using DBSCAN, and TCRdist sequence similarity was added for clustering within HLA-allele-positive subsets. Co-occurrence clustering excluded repertoires with fewer than 30,000 or more than 120,000 public chains, plus five with anomalous nucleotide sharing. The table comes from immuneACCESS by way of TCRdb, which keeps in-frame sequences with V and J called. Part of the clones is missing from these tables; in studies checked, under half for an unresolved V gene and the rest for unknown reasons. The V and J calls and clone size come from that table; D and trimming were worked out from the DNA. This sample lists over 150,000 clones; about 80% were detected once. The ten top clones hold 9.7% of the sample.

The cohort consisted of some 730 healthy bone marrow donors. Cohort members were all nominally healthy when sampled, although unrecorded immune exposures were likely present. The donor was CMV seropositive and was included in the group of 289 seropositive cohort members. Every donor gave a peripheral blood sample, and the peripheral blood mononuclear cells from that sample were used for TCR beta sequencing. Genomic DNA extraction from the blood cell samples was performed with the Qiagen DNeasy Blood Extraction Kit. This clonotype originated in a man between 18 and 35 years old in good health and CMV-seropositive. The rearranged chain carries TRBV19 and TRBJ1-1, with no confidently assigned D gene. Sequenced input: PBMCs. This receptor has the CDR3 CASSISGSGEAFF. The DNA sequence reads TGTGCCAGTAGTATATCGGGTAGTGGTGAAGCTTTCTTT.